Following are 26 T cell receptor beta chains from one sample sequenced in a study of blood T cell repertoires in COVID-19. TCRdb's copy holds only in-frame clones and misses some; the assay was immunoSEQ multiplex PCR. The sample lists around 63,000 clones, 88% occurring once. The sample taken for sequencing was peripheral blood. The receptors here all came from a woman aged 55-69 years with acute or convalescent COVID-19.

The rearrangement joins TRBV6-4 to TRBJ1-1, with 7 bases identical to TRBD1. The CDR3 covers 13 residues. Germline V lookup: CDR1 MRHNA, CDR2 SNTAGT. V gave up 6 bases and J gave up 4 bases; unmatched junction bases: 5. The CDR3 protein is CASSATGFTEAFF. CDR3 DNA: TGTGCCAGCAGCGCGACAGGGTTCACTGAAGCTTTCTTT.

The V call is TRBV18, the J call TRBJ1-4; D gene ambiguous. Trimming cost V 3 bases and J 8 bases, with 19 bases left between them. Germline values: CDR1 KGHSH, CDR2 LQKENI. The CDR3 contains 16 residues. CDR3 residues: CASSPDIGQSREKLFF. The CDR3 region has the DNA TGTGCCAGCTCACCTGACATCGGCCAATCACGCGAAAAACTGTTTTTT.

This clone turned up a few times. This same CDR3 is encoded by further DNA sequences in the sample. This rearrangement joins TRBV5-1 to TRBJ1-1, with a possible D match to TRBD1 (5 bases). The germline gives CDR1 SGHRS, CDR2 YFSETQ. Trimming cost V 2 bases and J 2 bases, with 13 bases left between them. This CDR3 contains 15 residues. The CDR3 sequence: CASSLTGTGNTEAFF. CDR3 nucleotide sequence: TGCGCCAGCAGCTTAACTGGAACAGGAAACACTGAAGCTTTCTTT.

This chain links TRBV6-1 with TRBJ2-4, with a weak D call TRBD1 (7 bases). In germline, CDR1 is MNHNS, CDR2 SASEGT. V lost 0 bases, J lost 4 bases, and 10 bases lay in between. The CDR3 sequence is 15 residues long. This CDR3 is CASSEAAGQKNIQYF. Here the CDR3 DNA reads TGTGCCAGCAGTGAAGCCGCGGGACAGAAAAACATTCAGTACTTC.

CDR3 DNA sequence: TGCAGCGTTGGCGACACATACCAAGAGACCCAGTACTTC. Amino acids: CSVGDTYQETQYF. V and J are TRBV29-1 and TRBJ2-5; D is unresolved. Germline V CDR1 and CDR2: SQVTM, ANQGSEA. This CDR3 has 13 amino acids. Deletions cut 4 bases from V and 0 bases from J, with 9 bases between. Full variable domain (remainder filled in from reference TRBV29-1 and TRBJ2-5): SAVISQKPSRDICQRGTSLTIQCQVDSQVTMMFWYRQQPGQSLTLIATANQGSEATYESGFVIDKFPISRPNLTFSTLTVSNMSPEDSSIYLCSVGDTYQETQYFGPGTRLLVL.

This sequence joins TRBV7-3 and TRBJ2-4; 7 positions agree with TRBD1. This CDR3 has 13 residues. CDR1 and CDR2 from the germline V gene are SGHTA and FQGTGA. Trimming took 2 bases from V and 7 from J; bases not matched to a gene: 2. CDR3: CASSLDRENIQYF. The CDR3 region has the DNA TGTGCCAGCAGCTTAGACAGGGAGAACATTCAGTACTTC.

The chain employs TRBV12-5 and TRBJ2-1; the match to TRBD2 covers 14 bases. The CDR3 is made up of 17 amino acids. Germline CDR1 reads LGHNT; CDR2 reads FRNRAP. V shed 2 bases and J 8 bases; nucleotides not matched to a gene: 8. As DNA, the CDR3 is TGTGCTAGTGGTTTGTCGGGGACTAGCGGGAGTGTCTATGAGCAGTTCTTC. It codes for CASGLSGTSGSVYEQFF.

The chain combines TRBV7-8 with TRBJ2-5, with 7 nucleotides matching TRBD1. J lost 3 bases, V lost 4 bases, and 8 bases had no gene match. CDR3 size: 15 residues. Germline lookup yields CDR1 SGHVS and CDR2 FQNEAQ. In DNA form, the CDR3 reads TGTGCCAGCAGCTCCATGGGGACAGCAAAAGAGACCCAGTACTTC. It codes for CASSSMGTAKETQYF.

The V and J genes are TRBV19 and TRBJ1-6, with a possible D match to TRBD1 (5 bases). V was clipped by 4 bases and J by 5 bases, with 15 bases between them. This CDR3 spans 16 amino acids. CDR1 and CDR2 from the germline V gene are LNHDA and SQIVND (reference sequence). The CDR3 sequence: CASSTGLPYDNSPLHF. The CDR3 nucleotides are TGTGCCAGTAGTACGGGACTCCCCTATGATAATTCACCCCTCCACTTT.

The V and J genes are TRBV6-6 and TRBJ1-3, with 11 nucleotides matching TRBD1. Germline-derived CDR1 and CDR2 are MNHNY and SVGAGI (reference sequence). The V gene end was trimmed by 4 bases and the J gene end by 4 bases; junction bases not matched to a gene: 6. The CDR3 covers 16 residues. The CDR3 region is CASSLEGTGGGNTIYF. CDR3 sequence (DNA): TGTGCCAGCAGTTTGGAAGGGACAGGGGGAGGAAACACCATATATTTT.

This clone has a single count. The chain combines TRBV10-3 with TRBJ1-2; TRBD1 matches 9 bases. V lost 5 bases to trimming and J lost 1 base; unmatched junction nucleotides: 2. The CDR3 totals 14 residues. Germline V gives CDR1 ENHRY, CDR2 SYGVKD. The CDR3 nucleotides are TGTGCCATCAGTACAGGGGGCAGTAACTATGGCTACACCTTC. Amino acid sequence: CAISTGGSNYGYTF.

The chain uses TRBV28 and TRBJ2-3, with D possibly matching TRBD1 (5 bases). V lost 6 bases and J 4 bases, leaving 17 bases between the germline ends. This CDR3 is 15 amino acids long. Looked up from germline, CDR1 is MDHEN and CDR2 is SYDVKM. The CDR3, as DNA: TGTGCCAGCAGCCCTACAGGCACCCAAGCAGATACGCAGTATTTT. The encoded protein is CASSPTGTQADTQYF.

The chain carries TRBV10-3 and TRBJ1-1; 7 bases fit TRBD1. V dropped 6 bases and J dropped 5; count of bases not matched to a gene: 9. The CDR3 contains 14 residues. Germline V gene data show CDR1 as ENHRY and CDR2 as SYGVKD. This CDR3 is CAIRADRDFTEAFF. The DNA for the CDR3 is TGTGCCATCAGAGCCGACAGGGATTTTACTGAAGCTTTCTTT.

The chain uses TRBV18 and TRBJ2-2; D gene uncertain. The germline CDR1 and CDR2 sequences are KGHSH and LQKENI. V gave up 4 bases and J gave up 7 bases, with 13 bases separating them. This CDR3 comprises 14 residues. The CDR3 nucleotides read TGTGCCAGCTCACGCTCCGGAGCTGGCGGGGAGCTGTTTTTT. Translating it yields CASSRSGAGGELFF.

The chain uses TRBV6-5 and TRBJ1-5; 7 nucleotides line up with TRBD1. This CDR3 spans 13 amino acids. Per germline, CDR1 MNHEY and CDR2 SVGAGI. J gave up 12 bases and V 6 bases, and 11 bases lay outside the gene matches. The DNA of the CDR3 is TGTGCCAGCAGCCTCGTTCGGGACAGAGGCCAGCATTTT. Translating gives CASSLVRDRGQHF.

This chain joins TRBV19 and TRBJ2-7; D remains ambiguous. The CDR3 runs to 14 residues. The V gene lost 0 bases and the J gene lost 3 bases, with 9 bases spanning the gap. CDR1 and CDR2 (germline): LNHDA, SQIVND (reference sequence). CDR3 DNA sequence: TGTGCCAGTAGTATAGATCGTTTGTACTACGAGCAGTACGTC. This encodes CASSIDRLYYEQYV.

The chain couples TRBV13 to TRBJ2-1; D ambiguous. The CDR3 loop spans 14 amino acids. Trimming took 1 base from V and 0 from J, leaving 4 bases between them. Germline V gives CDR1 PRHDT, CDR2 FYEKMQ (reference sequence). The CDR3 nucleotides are TGTGCCAGCAGCTTAGCGGGCTCCTACAATGAGCAGTTCTTC. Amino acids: CASSLAGSYNEQFF.

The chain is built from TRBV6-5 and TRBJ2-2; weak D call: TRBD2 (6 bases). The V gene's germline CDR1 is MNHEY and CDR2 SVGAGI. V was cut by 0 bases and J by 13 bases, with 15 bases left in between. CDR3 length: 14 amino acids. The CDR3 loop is CASSYSRWRGRLFF. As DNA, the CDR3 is TGTGCCAGCAGTTACTCCAGATGGAGGGGCCGGCTGTTTTTT.

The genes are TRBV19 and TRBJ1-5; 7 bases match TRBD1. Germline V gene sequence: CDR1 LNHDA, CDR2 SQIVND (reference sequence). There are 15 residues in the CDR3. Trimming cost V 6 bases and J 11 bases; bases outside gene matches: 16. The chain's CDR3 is CASRGDRGEGKSQHF. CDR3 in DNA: TGTGCCAGTAGGGGGGACAGAGGAGAGGGGAAATCCCAGCATTTT.

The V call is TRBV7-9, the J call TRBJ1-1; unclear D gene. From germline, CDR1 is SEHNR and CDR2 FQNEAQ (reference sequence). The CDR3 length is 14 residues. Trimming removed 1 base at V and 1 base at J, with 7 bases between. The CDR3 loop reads CASSLGQPNTEAFF. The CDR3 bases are TGTGCCAGCAGCTTAGGACAACCGAACACTGAAGCTTTCTTT. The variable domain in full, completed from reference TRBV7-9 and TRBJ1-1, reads DTGVSQNPRHKITKRGQNVTFRCDPISEHNRLYWYRQTLGQGPEFLTYFQNEAQLEKSRLLSDRFSAERPKGSFSTLEIQRTEQGDSAMYLCASSLGQPNTEAFFGQGTRLTVV.

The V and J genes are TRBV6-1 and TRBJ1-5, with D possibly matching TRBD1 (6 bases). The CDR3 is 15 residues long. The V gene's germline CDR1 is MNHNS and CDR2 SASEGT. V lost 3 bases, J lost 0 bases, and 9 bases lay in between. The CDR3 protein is CASSEGQFSNQPQHF. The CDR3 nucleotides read TGTGCCAGCAGTGAGGGACAATTTAGCAATCAGCCCCAGCATTTT.

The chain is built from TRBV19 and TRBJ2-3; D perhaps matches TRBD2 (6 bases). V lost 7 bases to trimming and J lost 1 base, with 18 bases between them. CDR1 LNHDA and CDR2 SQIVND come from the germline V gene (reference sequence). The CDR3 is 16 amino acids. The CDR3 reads CASTNFRGIGTDTQYF. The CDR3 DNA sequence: TGTGCCAGTACCAACTTTCGCGGGATAGGCACAGATACGCAGTATTTT.

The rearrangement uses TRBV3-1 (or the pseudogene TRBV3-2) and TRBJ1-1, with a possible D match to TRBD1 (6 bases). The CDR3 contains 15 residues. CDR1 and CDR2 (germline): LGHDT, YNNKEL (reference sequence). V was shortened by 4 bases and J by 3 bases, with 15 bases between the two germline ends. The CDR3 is CASSPETGSDTEAFF. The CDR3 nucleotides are TGTGCCAGCAGCCCAGAGACAGGAAGCGACACTGAAGCTTTCTTT.

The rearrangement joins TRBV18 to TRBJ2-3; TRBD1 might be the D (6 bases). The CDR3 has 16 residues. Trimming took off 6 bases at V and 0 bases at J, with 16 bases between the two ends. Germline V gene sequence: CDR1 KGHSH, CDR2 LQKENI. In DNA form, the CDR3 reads TGTGCCAGCTCGCCCCTTACAGGGTTAAGCACAGATACGCAGTATTTT. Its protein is CASSPLTGLSTDTQYF.

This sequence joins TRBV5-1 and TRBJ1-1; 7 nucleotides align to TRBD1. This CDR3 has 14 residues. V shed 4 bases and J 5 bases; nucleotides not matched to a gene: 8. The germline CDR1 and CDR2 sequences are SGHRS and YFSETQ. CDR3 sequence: CASSPQGPSTEAFF. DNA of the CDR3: TGCGCCAGCAGCCCACAGGGGCCGAGTACTGAAGCTTTCTTT.

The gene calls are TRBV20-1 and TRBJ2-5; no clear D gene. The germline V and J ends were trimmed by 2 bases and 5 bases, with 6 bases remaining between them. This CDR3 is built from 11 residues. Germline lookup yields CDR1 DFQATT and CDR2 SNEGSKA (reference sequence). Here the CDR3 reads CSARLSETQYF. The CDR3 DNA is TGCAGTGCTAGACTGTCCGAGACCCAGTACTTC.